This T cell receptor beta chain was recovered during a study of control samples from healthy donors and cancer patients. Assay used: immunoSEQ multiplex PCR; TCRdb lists only in-frame clones, some missing. The table records 100,000 to 150,000 clones, approximately 92% of them present only once. The TCR was taken from a man aged 80 or over with head and neck cancer. Sequencing used PBMCs.

CDR3 DNA sequence: TGCGCCAGCAGCCACATTATTATCCCCCGGGACGAACGCTATGGCTACACCTTC. It translates to CASSHIIIPRDERYGYTF. The V call is TRBV4-1, the J call TRBJ1-2, with D possibly TRBD1 on 5 matching bases. This CDR3 comprises 18 residues. V was cut by 3 bases and J by 4 bases, with 24 bases left in between. Germline-derived CDR1 and CDR2 are MGHRA and YSYEKL.